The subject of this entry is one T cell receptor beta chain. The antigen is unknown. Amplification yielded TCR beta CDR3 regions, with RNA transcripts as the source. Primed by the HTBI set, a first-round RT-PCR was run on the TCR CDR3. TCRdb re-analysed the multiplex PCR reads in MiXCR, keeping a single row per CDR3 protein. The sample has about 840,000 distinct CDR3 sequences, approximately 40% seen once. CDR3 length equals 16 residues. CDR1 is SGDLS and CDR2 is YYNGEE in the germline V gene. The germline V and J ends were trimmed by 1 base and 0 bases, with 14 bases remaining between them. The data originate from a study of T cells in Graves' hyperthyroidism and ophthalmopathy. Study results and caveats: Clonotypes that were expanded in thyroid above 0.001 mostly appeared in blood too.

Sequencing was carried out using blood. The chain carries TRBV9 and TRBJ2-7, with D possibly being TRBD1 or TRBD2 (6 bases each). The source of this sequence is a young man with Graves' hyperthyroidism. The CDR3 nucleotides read TGTGCCAGCAGCGTACGGGGGCAGGGGAGCTCCTACGAGCAGTACTTC. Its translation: CASSVRGQGSSYEQYF.